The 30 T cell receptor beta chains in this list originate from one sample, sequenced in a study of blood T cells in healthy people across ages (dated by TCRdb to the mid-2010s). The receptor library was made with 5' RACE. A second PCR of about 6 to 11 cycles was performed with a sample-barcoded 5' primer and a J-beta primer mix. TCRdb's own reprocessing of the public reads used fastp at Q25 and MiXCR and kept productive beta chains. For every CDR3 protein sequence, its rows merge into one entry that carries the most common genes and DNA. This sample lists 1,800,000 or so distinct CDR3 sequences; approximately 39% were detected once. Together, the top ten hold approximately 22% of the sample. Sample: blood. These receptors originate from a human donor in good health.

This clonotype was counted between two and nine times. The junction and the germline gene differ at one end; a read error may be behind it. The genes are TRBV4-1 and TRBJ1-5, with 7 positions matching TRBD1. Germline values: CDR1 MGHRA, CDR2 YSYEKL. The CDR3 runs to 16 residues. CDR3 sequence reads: CASSKDRTTGNQPQHF. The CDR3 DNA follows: TGCGCCAGCAGCAAAGACAGGACGACAGGGAATCAGCCCCAGCATTTT.

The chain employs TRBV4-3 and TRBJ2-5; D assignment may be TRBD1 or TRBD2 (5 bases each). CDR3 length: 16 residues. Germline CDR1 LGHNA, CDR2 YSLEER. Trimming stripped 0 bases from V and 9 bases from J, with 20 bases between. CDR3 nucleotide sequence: TGCGCCAGCAGCCAAGAAGGGACCTCGCAGAGCGAGGCCCAGTACTTC. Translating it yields CASSQEGTSQSEAQYF.

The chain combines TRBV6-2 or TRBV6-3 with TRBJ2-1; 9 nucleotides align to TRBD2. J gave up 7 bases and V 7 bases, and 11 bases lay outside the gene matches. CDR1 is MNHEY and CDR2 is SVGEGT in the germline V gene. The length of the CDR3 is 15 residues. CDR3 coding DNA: TGTGCCAGCACCCGGCGGGGGGGCGTCGGAAATGAGCAGTTCTTC. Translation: CASTRRGGVGNEQFF.

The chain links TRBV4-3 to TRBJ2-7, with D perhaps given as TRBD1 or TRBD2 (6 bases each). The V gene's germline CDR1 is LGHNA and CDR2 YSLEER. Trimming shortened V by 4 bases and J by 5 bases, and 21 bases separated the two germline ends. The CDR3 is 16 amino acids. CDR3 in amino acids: CASSPRIGGALNEQYF. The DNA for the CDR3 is TGCGCCAGCAGCCCGCGTATCGGGGGCGCACTTAACGAGCAGTACTTC.

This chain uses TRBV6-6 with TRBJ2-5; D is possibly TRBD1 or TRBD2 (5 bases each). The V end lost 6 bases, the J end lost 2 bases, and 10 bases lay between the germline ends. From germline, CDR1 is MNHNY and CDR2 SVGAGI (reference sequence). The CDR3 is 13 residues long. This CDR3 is CASRRDPQETQYF. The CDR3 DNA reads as TGTGCCAGCAGACGGGACCCTCAAGAGACCCAGTACTTC.

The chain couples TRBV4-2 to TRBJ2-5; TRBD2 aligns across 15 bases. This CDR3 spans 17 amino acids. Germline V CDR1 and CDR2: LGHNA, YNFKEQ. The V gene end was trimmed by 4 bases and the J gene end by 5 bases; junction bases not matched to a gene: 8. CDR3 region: CASSPTGLAGGPETQYF. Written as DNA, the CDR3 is TGTGCCAGCAGCCCGACTGGACTAGCGGGGGGGCCGGAGACCCAGTACTTC.

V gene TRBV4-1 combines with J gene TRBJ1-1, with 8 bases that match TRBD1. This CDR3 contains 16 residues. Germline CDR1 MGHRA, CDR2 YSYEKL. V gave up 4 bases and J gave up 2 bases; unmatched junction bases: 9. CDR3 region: CASSPRTGRVNTEAFF. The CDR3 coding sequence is TGCGCCAGCAGCCCTCGGACAGGGCGGGTTAACACTGAAGCTTTCTTT.

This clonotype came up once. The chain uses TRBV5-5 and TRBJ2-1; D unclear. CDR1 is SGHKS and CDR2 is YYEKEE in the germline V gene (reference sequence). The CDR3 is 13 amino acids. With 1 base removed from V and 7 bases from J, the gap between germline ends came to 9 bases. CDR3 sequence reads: CASSLYYENEQFF. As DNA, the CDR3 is TGTGCCAGCAGCTTGTATTACGAAAATGAGCAGTTCTTC.

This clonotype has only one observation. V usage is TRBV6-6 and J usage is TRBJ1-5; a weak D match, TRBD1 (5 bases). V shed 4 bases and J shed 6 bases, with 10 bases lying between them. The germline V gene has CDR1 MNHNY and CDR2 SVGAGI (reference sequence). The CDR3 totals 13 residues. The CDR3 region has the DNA TGTGCCAGCAGTTCGTACCAGGGTCAGCCCCAGCATTTT. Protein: CASSSYQGQPQHF.

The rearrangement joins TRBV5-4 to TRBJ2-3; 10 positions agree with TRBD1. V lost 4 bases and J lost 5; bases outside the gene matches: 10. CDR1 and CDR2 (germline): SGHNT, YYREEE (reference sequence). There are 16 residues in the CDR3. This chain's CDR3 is CASSRPGQGDLDTQYF. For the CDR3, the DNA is TGTGCCAGCAGCCGACCTGGACAGGGGGACCTAGATACGCAGTATTTT.

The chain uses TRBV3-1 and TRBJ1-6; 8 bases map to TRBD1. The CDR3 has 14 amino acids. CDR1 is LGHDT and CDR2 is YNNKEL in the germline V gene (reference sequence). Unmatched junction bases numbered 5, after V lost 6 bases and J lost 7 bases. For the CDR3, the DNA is TGTGCCAGCAGTAGGGGACAGGTAAATTCACCCCTCCACTTT. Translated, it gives CASSRGQVNSPLHF.

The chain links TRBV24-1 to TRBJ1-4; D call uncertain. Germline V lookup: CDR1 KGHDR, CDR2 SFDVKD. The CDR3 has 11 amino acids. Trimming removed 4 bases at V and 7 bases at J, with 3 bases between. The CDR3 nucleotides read TGTGCCACCAGTGACGGTGAAAAACTGTTTTTT. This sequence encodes CATSDGEKLFF.

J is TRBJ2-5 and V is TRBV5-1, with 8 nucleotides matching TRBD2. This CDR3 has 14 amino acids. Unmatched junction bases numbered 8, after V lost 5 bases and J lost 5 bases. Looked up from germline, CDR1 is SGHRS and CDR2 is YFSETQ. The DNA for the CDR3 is TGCGCCAGCAGAGAAGCGGGGGTGAAGGAGACCCAGTACTTC. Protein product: CASREAGVKETQYF.

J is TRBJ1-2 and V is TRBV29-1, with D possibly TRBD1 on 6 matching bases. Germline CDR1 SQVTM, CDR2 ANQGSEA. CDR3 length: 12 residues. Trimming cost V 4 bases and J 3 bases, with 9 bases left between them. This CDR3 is CSVAGDHYGYTF. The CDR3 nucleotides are TGCAGCGTTGCAGGGGACCACTATGGCTACACCTTC.

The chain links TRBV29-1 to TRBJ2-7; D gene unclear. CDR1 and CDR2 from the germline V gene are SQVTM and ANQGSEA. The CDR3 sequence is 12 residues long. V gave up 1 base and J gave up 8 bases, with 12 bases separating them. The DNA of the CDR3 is TGCAGCGTTGAAGCATTTTCTACGAAGCAGTACTTC. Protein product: CSVEAFSTKQYF.

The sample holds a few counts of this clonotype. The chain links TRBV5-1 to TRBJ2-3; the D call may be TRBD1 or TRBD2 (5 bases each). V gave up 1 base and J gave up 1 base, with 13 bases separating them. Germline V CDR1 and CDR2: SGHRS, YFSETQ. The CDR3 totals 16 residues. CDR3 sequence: CASSLSPGDGTDTQYF. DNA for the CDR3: TGCGCCAGCAGCTTGAGCCCCGGGGACGGCACAGATACGCAGTATTTT. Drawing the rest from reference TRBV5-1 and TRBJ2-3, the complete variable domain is KAGVTQTPRYLIKTRGQQVTLSCSPISGHRSVSWYQQTPGQGLQFLFEYFSETQRNKGNFPGRFSGRQFSNSRSEMNVSTLELGDSALYLCASSLSPGDGTDTQYFGPGTRLTVL.

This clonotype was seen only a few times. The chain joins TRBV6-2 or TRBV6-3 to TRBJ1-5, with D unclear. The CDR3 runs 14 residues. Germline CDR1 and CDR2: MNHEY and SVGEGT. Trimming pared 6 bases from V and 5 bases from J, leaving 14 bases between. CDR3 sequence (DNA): TGTGCCAGCAGCCGCGTCATAGGCGATCAGCCCCAGCATTTT. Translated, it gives CASSRVIGDQPQHF.

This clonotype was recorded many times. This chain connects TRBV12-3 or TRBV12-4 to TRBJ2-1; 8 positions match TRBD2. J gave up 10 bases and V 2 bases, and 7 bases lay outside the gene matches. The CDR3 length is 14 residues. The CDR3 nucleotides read TGTGCCAGCAGTTTAAGGCGGGGGGCTTGGGAGCAGTTCTTC. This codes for CASSLRRGAWEQFF.

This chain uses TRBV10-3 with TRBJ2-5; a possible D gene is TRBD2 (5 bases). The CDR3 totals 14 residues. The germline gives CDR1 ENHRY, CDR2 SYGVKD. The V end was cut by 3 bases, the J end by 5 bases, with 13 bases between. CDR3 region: CAISEGQPGETQYF. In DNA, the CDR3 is TGTGCCATCAGTGAAGGCCAACCGGGGGAGACCCAGTACTTC.

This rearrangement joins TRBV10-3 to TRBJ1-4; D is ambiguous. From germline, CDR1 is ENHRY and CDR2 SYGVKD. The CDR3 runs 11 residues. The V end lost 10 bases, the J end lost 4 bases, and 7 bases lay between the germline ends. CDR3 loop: CATLNNEKLFF. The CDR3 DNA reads TGTGCCACCCTGAATAATGAAAAACTGTTTTTT.

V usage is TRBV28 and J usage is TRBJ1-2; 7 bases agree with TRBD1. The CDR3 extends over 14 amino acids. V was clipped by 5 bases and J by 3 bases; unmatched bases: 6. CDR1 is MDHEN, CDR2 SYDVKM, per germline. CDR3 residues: CASSTTGEHYGYTF. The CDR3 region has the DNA TGTGCCAGCAGTACTACAGGGGAACACTATGGCTACACCTTC.

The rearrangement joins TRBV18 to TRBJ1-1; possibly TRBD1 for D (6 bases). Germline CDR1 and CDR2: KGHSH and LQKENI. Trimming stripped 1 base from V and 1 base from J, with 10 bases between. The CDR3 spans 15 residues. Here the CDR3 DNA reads TGTGCCAGCTCACCACTTGGACAGCCGAACACTGAAGCTTTCTTT. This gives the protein CASSPLGQPNTEAFF.

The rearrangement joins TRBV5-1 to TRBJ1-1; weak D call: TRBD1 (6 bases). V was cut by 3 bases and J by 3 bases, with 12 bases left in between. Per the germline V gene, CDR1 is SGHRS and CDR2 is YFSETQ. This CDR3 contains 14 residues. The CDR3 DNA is TGCGCCAGCAGCTCGGACGGACAGTACACTGAAGCTTTCTTT. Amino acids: CASSSDGQYTEAFF.

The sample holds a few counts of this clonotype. The CDR3 sequence is CSARSSRQDSYEQYF. In nucleotides, the CDR3 is TGCAGTGCTAGGAGTTCAAGGCAGGACTCCTACGAGCAGTACTTC. The chain uses TRBV20-1 and TRBJ2-7; D not certain. Trimming stripped 3 bases from V and 0 bases from J, with 15 bases between. This CDR3 contains 15 residues. Germline V gives CDR1 DFQATT, CDR2 SNEGSKA (reference sequence).

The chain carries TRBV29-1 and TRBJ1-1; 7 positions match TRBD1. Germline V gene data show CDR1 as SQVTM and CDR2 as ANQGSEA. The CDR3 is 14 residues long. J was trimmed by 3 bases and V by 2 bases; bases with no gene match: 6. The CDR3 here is CSVERQGKDTEAFF. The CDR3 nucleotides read TGCAGCGTTGAACGACAGGGTAAGGACACTGAAGCTTTCTTT.

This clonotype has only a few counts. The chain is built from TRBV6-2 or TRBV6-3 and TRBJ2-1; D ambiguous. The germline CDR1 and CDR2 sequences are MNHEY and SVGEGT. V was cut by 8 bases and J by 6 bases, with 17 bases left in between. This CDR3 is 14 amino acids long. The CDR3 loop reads CASRNTVGSNEQFF. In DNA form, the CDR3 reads TGTGCCAGCCGAAATACAGTGGGAAGCAATGAGCAGTTCTTC.

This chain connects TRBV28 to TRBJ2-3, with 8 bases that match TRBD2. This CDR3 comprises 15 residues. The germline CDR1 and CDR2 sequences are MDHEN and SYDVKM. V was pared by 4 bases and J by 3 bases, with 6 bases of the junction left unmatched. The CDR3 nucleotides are TGTGCCAGCAGTTCGATAAGCGGGGGAACAGATACGCAGTATTTT. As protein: CASSSISGGTDTQYF.

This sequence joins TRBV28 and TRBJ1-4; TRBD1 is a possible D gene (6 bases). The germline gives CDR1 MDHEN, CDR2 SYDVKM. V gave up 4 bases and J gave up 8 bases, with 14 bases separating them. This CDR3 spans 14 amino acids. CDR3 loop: CASSSPGTPEKLFF. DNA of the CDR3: TGTGCCAGCAGTTCCCCCGGGACACCCGAAAAACTGTTTTTT. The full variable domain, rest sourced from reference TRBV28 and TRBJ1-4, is DVKVTQSSRYLVKRTGEKVFLECVQDMDHENMFWYRQDPGLGLRLIYFSYDVKMKEKGDIPEGYSVSREKKERFSLILESASTNQTSMYLCASSSPGTPEKLFFGSGTQLSVL.

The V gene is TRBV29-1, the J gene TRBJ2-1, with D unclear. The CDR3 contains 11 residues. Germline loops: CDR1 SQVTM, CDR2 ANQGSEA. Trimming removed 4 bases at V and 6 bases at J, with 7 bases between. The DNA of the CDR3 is TGCAGCGTTGTGTCGATCAATGAGCAGTTCTTC. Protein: CSVVSINEQFF.

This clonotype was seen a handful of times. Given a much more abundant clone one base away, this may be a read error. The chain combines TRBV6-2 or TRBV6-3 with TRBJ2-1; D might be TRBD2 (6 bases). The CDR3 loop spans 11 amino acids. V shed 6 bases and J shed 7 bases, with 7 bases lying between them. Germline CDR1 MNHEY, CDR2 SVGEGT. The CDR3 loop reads CASRAGNEQFF. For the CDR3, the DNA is TGTGCCAGCAGGGCGGGGAATGAGCAGTTCTTC.